This TCR beta chain was identified in a study of T-cell memory formation after mild COVID-19. Whole-study findings and limits: Later expanders leaned CD4+, whereas day 15 to 85 contracting clones were balanced CD4/CD8. Mainly CM and EM harbored the contracting CD4+ clones; mainly EMRA harbored the CD8+ ones.

TCRdb analysed the 5' RACE reads with MiXCR anew, one entry per CDR3 protein. Of roughly 410,000 distinct CDR3 sequences in the sample, 20% to 30% were seen once. This clonotype appeared once. Its target is not known. Germline CDR1 SGHAT, CDR2 FQNNGV. Trimming took 3 bases from V and 2 from J, leaving 10 bases between them. The CDR3 covers 14 residues. This clonotype was sampled from an adult woman who had mild COVID-19 (a few samples of this study predate the infection). Cell type and time point are not known. Source material: PBMCs or a T cell subset sorted from them (not recorded which). The chain employs TRBV11-2 and TRBJ1-2; D call uncertain. The CDR3 sequence: CASSFNVGNYGYTF. In DNA form, the CDR3 reads TGTGCCAGCAGCTTTAATGTGGGGAACTATGGCTACACCTTC.